This T cell receptor beta chain was identified in a study of glioma-infiltrating T cells. Findings and caveats of the study: Only very few CDR3 sequences appeared in both tissue and blood. Gliomas, especially low-grade, showed above-expected tissue-blood divergence; non-neoplastic patients showed below.

TCR alpha and beta CDR3 regions were amplified from RNA using iRepertoire nested multiplex PCR. One entry per CDR3 protein, called by TCRdb with MiXCR from the multiplex PCR reads. The sample gives some 12,000 distinct CDR3 sequences, approximately 25% of which show up once; approximately 40% is in the top ten. This clonotype ranks as medium-sized. Its cognate antigen is unknown. This TCR was recovered from a human donor with low-grade glioma or glioblastoma, undergoing nonglioma brain surgery, or in good health (not recorded which). The sequenced material came from glioma tissue, nonneoplastic brain tissue, or PBMCs (not recorded which).

CDR3 in DNA: TGTGCCAGCATGTTGCGGGAGGCGGATACGCAGTATTTT. Its translation is CASMLREADTQYF. The J gene is TRBJ2-3, the V gene TRBV6-1, with 8 bases that match TRBD2. This CDR3 region has 13 residues. CDR1 MNHNS and CDR2 SASEGT come from the germline V gene. V shed 7 bases and J 6 bases; nucleotides not matched to a gene: 6.